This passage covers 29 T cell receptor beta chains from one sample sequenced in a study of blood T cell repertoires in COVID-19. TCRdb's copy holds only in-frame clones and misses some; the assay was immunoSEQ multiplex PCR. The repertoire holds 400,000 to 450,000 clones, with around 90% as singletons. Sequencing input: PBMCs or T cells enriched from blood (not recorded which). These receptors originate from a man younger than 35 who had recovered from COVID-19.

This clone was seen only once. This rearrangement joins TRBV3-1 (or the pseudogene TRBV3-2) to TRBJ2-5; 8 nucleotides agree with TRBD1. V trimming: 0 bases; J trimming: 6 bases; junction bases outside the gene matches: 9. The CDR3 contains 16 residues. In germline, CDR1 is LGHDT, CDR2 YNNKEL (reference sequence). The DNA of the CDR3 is TGTGCCAGCAGCCAAGATGGGAGACAGGGGATGCAGACCCAGTACTTC. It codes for CASSQDGRQGMQTQYF.

In DNA form, the CDR3 reads TGTGCCAGCAGTACGCCGGAGAGACCCTACGAGCAGTACTTC. Its protein is CASSTPERPYEQYF. The chain links TRBV6-5 to TRBJ2-7; no clear D. CDR3 length: 14 residues. From germline, CDR1 is MNHEY and CDR2 SVGAGI. The germline V and J ends were trimmed by 5 bases and 2 bases, with 13 bases remaining between them.

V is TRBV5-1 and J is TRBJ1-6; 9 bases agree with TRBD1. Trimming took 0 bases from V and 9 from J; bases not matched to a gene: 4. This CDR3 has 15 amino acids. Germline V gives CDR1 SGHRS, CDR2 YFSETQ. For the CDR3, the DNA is TGCGCCAGCAGCTTGGACAGGGGGCGCGGTTCACCCCTCCACTTT. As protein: CASSLDRGRGSPLHF. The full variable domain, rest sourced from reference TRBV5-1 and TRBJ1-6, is KAGVTQTPRYLIKTRGQQVTLSCSPISGHRSVSWYQQTPGQGLQFLFEYFSETQRNKGNFPGRFSGRQFSNSRSEMNVSTLELGDSALYLCASSLDRGRGSPLHFGNGTRLTVT.

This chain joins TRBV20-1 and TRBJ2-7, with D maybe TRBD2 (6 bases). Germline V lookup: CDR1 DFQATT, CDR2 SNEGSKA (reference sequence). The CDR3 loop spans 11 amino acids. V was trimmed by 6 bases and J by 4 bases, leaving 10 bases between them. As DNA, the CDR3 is TGCAGTGCCCCGGGGGTGTACGAGCAGTACTTC. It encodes CSAPGVYEQYF.

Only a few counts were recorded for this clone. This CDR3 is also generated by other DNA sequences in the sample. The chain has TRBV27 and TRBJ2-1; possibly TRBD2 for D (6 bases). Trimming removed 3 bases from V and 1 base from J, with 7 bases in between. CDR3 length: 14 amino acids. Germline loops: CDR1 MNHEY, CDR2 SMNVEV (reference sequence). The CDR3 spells CASSFSGSYNEQFF. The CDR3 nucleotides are TGTGCCAGCAGTTTTAGCGGTTCCTACAATGAGCAGTTCTTC.

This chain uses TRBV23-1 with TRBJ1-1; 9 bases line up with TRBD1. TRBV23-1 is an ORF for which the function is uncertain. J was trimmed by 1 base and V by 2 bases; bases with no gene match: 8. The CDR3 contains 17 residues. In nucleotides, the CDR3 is TGCGCCAGCAGTCAAAGGGACAGGGTGATTCGGAACACTGAAGCTTTCTTT. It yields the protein CASSQRDRVIRNTEAFF.

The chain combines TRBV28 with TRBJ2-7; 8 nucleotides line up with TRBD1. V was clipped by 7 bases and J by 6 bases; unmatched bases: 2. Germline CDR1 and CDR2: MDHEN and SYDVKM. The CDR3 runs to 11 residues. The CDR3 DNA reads TGTGCCAGCACCGACAGGGGCGAGCAGTACTTC. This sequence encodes CASTDRGEQYF. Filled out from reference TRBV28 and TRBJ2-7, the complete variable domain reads DVKVTQSSRYLVKRTGEKVFLECVQDMDHENMFWYRQDPGLGLRLIYFSYDVKMKEKGDIPEGYSVSREKKERFSLILESASTNQTSMYLCASTDRGEQYFGPGTRLTVT.

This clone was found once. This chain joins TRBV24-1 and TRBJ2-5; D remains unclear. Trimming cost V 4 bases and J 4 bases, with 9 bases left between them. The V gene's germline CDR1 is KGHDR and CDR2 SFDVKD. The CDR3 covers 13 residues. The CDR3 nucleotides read TGTGCCACCAGTGACCCCCCGCGAGAGACCCAGTACTTC. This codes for CATSDPPRETQYF.

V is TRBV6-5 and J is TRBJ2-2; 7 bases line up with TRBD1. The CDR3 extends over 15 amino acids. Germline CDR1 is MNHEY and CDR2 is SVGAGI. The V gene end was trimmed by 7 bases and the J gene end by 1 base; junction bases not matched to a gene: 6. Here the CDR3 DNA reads TGTGCCAGCACTAGAACAGGGGAGAACACCGGGGAGCTGTTTTTT. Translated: CASTRTGENTGELFF.

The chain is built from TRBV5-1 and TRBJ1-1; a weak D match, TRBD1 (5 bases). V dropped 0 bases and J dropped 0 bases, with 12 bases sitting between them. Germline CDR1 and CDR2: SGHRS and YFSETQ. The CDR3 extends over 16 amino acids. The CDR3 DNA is TGCGCCAGCAGCTTGGGGGGCATGGCGGTGAACACTGAAGCTTTCTTT. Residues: CASSLGGMAVNTEAFF.

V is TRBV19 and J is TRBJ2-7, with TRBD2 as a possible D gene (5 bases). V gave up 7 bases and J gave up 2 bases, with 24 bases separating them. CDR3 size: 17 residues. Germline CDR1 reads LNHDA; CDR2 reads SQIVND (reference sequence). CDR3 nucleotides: TGTGCCAGTAATGGATACAGTAATGGAGGTTCGGCCTACGAGCAGTACTTC. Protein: CASNGYSNGGSAYEQYF.

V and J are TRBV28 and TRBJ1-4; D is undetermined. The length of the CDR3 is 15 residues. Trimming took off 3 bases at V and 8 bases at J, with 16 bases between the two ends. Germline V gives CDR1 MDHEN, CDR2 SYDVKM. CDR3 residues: CASSFRGKRAEKLFF. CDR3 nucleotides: TGTGCCAGCAGTTTCCGTGGGAAGAGGGCAGAAAAACTGTTTTTT.

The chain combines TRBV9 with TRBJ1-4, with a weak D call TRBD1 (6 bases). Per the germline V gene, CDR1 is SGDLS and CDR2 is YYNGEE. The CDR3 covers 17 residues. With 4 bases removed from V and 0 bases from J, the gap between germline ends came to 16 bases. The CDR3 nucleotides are TGTGCCAGCAGCACGCTGCGGACAGAGACAACTAATGAAAAACTGTTTTTT. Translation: CASSTLRTETTNEKLFF.

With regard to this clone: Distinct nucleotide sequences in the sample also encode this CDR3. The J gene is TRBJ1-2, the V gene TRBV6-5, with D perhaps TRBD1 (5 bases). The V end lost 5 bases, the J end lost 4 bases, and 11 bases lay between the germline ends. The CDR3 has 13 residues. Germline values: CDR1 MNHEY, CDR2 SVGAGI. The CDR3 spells CASSPGQTYGYTF. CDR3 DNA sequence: TGTGCCAGCAGTCCCGGACAAACCTATGGCTACACCTTC.

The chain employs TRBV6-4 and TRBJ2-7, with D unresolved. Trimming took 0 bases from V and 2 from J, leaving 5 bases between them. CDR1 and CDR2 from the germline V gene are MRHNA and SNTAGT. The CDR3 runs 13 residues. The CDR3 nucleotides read TGTGCCAGCAGTGACTCAATCGCCTACGAGCAGTACTTC. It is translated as CASSDSIAYEQYF.

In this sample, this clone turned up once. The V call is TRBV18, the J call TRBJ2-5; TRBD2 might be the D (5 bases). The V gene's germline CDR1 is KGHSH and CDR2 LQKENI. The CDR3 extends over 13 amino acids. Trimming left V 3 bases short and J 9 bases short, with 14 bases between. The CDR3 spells CASSPEGAASQYF. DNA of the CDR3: TGTGCCAGCTCACCTGAGGGAGCGGCTTCCCAGTACTTC.

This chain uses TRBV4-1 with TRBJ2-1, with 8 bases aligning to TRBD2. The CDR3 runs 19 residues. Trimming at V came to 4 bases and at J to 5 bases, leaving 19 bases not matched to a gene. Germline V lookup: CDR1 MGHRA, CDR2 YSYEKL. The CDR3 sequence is CASSPRYPLGGGQNNEQFF. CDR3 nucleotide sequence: TGCGCCAGCAGCCCCCGCTATCCCCTTGGCGGGGGGCAGAACAATGAGCAGTTCTTC.

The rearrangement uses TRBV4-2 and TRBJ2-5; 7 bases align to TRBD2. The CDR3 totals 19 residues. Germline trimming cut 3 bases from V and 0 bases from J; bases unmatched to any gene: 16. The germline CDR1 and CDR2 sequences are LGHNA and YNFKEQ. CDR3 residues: CASSQKVPAGRSYQETQYF. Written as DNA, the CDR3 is TGTGCCAGCAGCCAGAAGGTACCAGCGGGGAGGTCGTACCAAGAGACCCAGTACTTC.

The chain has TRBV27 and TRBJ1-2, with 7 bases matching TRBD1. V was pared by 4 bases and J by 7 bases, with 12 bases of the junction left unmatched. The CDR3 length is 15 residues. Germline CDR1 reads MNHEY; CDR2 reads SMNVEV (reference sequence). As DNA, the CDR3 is TGTGCCAGCAGTTCAGTGACAGGGAAACTCGGTGGCTACACCTTC. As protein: CASSSVTGKLGGYTF.

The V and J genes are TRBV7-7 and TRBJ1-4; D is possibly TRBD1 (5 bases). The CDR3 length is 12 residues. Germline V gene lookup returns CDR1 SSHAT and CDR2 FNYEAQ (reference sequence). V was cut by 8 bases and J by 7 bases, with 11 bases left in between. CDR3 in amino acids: CASGDYPEKLFF. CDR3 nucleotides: TGTGCCAGCGGGGACTACCCTGAAAAACTGTTTTTT.

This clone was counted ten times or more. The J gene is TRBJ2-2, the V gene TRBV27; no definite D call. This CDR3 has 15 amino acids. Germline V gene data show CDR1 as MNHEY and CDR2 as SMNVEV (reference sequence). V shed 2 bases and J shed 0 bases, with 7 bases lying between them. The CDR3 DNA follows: TGTGCCAGCAGTTTACAGGCCTCGAACACCGGGGAGCTGTTTTTT. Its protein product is CASSLQASNTGELFF.

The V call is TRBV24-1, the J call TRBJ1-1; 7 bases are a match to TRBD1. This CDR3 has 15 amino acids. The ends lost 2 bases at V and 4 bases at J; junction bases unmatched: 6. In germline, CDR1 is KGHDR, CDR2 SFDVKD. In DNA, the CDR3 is TGTGCCACCAGTGATTCGGGACAGAAAGTCACTGAAGCTTTCTTT. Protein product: CATSDSGQKVTEAFF.

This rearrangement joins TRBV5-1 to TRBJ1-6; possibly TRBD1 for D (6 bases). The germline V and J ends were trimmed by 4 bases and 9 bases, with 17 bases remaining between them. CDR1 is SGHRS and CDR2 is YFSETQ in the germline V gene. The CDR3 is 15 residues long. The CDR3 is CASSELQGGVSPLHF. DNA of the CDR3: TGCGCCAGCAGCGAGCTACAGGGAGGGGTTTCACCCCTCCACTTT.

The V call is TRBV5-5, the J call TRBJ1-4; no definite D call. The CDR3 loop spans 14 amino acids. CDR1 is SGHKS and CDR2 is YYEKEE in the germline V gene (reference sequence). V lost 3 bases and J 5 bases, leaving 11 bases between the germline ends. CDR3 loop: CASSSGLINEKLFF. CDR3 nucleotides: TGTGCCAGCAGCTCTGGGCTGATAAATGAAAAACTGTTTTTT.

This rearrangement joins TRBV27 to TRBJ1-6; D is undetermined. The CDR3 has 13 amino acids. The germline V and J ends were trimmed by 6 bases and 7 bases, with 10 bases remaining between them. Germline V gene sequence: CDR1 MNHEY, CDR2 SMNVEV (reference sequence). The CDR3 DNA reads TGTGCCAGCAGGCCTAACGGGAATTCACCCCTCCACTTT. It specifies CASRPNGNSPLHF.

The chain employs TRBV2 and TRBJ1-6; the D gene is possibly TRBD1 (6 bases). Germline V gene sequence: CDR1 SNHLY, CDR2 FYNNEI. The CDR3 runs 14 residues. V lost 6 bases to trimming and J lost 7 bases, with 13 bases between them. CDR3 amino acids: CASRGDGTNSPLHF. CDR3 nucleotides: TGTGCCAGCAGAGGGGACGGGACAAATTCACCCCTCCACTTT.

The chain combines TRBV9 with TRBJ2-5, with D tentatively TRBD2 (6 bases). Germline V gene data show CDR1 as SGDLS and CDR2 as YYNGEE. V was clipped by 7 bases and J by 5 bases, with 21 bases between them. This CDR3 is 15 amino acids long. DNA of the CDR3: TGTGCCAGCTCCCTCCAGGCGGGGTTGTATGAGACCCAGTACTTC. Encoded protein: CASSLQAGLYETQYF.

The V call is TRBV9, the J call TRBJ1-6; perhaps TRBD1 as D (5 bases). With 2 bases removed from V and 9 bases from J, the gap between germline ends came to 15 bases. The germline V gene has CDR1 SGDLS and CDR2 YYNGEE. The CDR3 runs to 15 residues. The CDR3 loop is CASSVGGREFSPLHF. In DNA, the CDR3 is TGTGCCAGCAGCGTTGGGGGACGGGAGTTTTCACCCCTCCACTTT. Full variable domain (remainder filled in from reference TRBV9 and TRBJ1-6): DSGVTQTPKHLITATGQRVTLRCSPRSGDLSVYWYQQSLDQGLQFLIQYYNGEERAKGNILERFSAQQFPDLHSELNLSSLELGDSALYFCASSVGGREFSPLHFGNGTRLTVT.

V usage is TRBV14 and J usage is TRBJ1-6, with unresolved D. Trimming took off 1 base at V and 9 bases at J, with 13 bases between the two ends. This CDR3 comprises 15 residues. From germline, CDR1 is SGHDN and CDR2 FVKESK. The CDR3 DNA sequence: TGTGCCAGCAGCCAAGTAATCGGGGAGACTTCACCCCTCCACTTT. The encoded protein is CASSQVIGETSPLHF.